Each of the 9 T cell receptor beta chains below was sequenced from the same sample in a study of tumor-infiltrating lymphocytes in localized non-small cell lung cancer. The data were produced by immunoSEQ multiplex PCR, yet TCRdb's version contains in-frame clones alone and is incomplete. The profile shows 9,500 to 15,000 clones, 85% to 90% of them singletons. Sequenced sample: lung tumor tissue. Every receptor here comes from a human donor with non-small cell lung cancer.

In the case of this clone: This same CDR3 is encoded by further DNA sequences in the sample. This chain connects TRBV11-1 to TRBJ2-3; unclear D gene. V lost 1 base and J 2 bases, leaving 7 bases between the germline ends. The CDR3 has 14 amino acids. CDR1 and CDR2 from the germline V gene are SGHAT and FQDESV (reference sequence). The chain's CDR3 is CASSLGTYTDTQYF. The CDR3 bases are TGTGCCAGCAGCTTAGGAACGTACACAGATACGCAGTATTTT.

The rearrangement joins TRBV6-1 to TRBJ2-7; 7 bases align to TRBD1. With V trimmed by 3 bases and J by 1 base, 3 bases remained unmatched. The CDR3 has 14 residues. The germline CDR1 and CDR2 sequences are MNHNS and SASEGT. The CDR3 loop reads CASSDLTGSYEQYF. CDR3 DNA sequence: TGTGCCAGCAGTGACCTGACAGGGTCCTACGAGCAGTACTTC.

The chain is built from TRBV6-1 and TRBJ1-4, with unresolved D. The length of the CDR3 is 14 residues. Germline CDR1 and CDR2: MNHNS and SASEGT. The germline V and J ends were trimmed by 7 bases and 3 bases, with 12 bases remaining between them. In nucleotides, the CDR3 is TGTGCCAGCACGCGAGGAACGGCTAATGAAAAACTGTTTTTT. Protein product: CASTRGTANEKLFF.

This clone was found a few times. For the CDR3, the DNA is TGTGCCAGCCGACAGGCCCACGAGCAGTACTTC. It encodes CASRQAHEQYF. This chain uses TRBV6-1 with TRBJ2-7, with D perhaps TRBD1 (6 bases). The germline CDR1 and CDR2 sequences are MNHNS and SASEGT. CDR3 length: 11 residues. Trimming pared 8 bases from V and 5 bases from J, leaving 10 bases between.

The chain has TRBV19 and TRBJ2-5, with D perhaps TRBD1 or TRBD2 (6 bases each). The CDR3 sequence is 14 residues long. The germline gives CDR1 LNHDA, CDR2 SQIVND (reference sequence). V lost 5 bases and J 5 bases, leaving 15 bases between the germline ends. CDR3 amino acids: CASSGGHGGETQYF. DNA for the CDR3: TGTGCCAGTAGTGGGGGACACGGAGGGGAGACCCAGTACTTC.

The CDR3 is CASRPSGSYEQYF. CDR3 in DNA: TGTGCCAGCAGACCATCGGGCTCCTACGAGCAGTACTTC. This sequence joins TRBV14 and TRBJ2-7; D call uncertain. V lost 6 bases to trimming and J lost 0 bases, with 9 bases between them. The V gene's germline CDR1 is SGHDN and CDR2 FVKESK. The CDR3 length is 13 residues.

This clone was seen a single time. This sequence joins TRBV28 and TRBJ2-5; tentative D call: TRBD2 (6 bases). This CDR3 spans 14 amino acids. Germline V gene data show CDR1 as MDHEN and CDR2 as SYDVKM. The ends were cut back, 3 bases at V and 2 bases at J, with 10 bases in the middle. The CDR3 region is CASSFGGKQETQYF. CDR3 nucleotides: TGTGCCAGCAGTTTCGGAGGGAAACAAGAGACCCAGTACTTC.

This rearrangement joins TRBV27 to TRBJ2-6, with a possible D match to TRBD1 (5 bases). CDR1 MNHEY and CDR2 SMNVEV come from the germline V gene (reference sequence). V was trimmed by 5 bases and J by 0 bases, leaving 17 bases between them. There are 18 residues in the CDR3. CDR3 amino acids: CASSRRQLGISGANVLTF. The CDR3 DNA reads as TGTGCCAGCAGTCGTCGACAGCTAGGTATCTCTGGGGCCAACGTCCTGACTTTC.

This chain uses TRBV6-4 with TRBJ2-7; D is ambiguous. Germline CDR1 and CDR2: MRHNA and SNTAGT. Trimming took 0 bases from V and 0 from J, leaving 12 bases between them. This CDR3 contains 16 residues. The DNA of the CDR3 is TGTGCCAGCAGTGACTCGAGGACCCCAAGCTCCTACGAGCAGTACTTC. It yields the protein CASSDSRTPSSYEQYF.